This paragraph reports one T cell receptor beta chain. Its antigen is undetermined. A clone one base away is much larger, so this may be a read error. This entry is derived from a study of glioma-infiltrating T cells. Points from the study as a whole: Gliomas, especially low-grade, showed above-expected tissue-blood divergence; non-neoplastic patients showed below.

The CDR3 runs 10 residues. The germline V gene encodes CDR1 MNHNS and CDR2 SASEGT. The iRepertoire nested amplicon-rescue multiplex PCR amplified TCR alpha and beta CDR3s from RNA. TCRdb ran MiXCR on the multiplex PCR reads and lists one entry per CDR3 protein. This sample has roughly 100,000 distinct CDR3 sequences, with roughly 30% found just once. This TCR was sampled from a human donor with low-grade glioma or glioblastoma, undergoing nonglioma brain surgery, or in good health (not recorded which). The source material was glioma tissue, nonneoplastic brain tissue, or PBMCs (not recorded which). This rearrangement joins TRBV6-1 to TRBJ2-5, with unresolved D. CDR3 sequence: CACRKGTQYF. The CDR3 DNA is TGTGCCTGCAGAAAGGGGACCCAGTACTTC.